These 11 T cell receptor beta chains were sequenced from one sample in a study of vaccination and CD4 T cells after COVID-19 (dated by TCRdb to between 2021 and 2023). The treatment or condition label corresponds to: roughly ten-day PBMC culture with coronavirus spike peptide pools or control peptides (ViraFEST assay). Antigens for these TCRs are unknown. Libraries were built with PCR. Sequencing took place on an Illumina iSeq 100. TCR sequencing of DNA from cultured CD4+ T cells used the Oncomine TCR Beta short-read assay at the Johns Hopkins FTIC core. Starting from the raw public reads, TCRdb applied fastp trimming at Q25, assembled clones with MiXCR and retained in-frame beta chains. Each entry is one CDR3 protein sequence, shown with its most common DNA and genes. In all, the sample holds some 17,000 distinct CDR3 sequences, and under 45% of those were seen once. The ten largest account for about 6.5% of the sample.

Here the sequenced sample was CD4+ T cells from blood, cultured in vitro, taken after SARS-CoV-2 vaccination. These receptors originate from a human donor who had recovered from COVID-19.

The chain combines TRBV5-4 with TRBJ2-7, with 9 bases fitting TRBD1. V was clipped by 4 bases and J by 3 bases; unmatched bases: 8. In germline, CDR1 is SGHNT, CDR2 YYREEE (reference sequence). CDR3 length equals 15 residues. CDR3 bases: TGTGCCAGCAGCCCGGGGACAGGGCAAGACTACGAGCAGTACTTC. Translation gives CASSPGTGQDYEQYF.

The chain recombines TRBV4-1 with TRBJ2-2; 7 bases align to TRBD1. The CDR3 loop spans 15 amino acids. The V segment lost 1 base and the J segment 5 bases; nucleotides outside the gene matches: 4. Germline V gene data show CDR1 as MGHRA and CDR2 as YSYEKL. The DNA of the CDR3 is TGCGCCAGCAGCCAAGGGGACAGTCGGACCGGGGAGCTGTTTTTT. It encodes CASSQGDSRTGELFF.

The chain links TRBV30 to TRBJ1-2; 10 bases are shared with TRBD1. V lost 5 bases and J lost 5; bases outside the gene matches: 2. CDR1 is GTSNPN and CDR2 is SVGIG in the germline V gene (reference sequence). The length of the CDR3 is 12 residues. CDR3 nucleotide sequence: TGTGCCTGGGACAGGGGGCAGTATGGCTACACCTTC. Amino acid sequence: CAWDRGQYGYTF.

This rearrangement joins TRBV19 to TRBJ2-7; D gene uncertain. V gave up 3 bases and J gave up 5 bases, with 17 bases separating them. Germline CDR1 reads LNHDA; CDR2 reads SQIVND (reference sequence). The CDR3 spans 15 residues. The CDR3: CASSIGGHPSHEQYF. CDR3 DNA: TGTGCCAGTAGTATTGGTGGGCATCCCTCTCACGAGCAGTACTTC.

J is TRBJ2-5 and V is TRBV5-5, with 7 nucleotides matching TRBD1. Germline assignment: CDR1 SGHKS and CDR2 YYEKEE (reference sequence). CDR3 size: 14 residues. The V and J ends lost 4 bases and 3 bases, in that order; junction bases with no gene match: 6. The CDR3 region has the DNA TGTGCCAGCAGCGCCAACACAGGGGAAGAGACCCAGTACTTC. Amino acid sequence: CASSANTGEETQYF.

By sample fraction, this clonotype is medium-sized. The chain is built from TRBV20-1 and TRBJ2-5; D perhaps matches TRBD2 (6 bases). Between the trimmed V and J ends, which lost 7 bases and 2 bases, there was a span of 17 bases. The CDR3 is made up of 14 amino acids. The germline CDR1 and CDR2 sequences are DFQATT and SNEGSKA (reference sequence). The CDR3 nucleotides read TGCAGTGTCGGGAGAGGATTAGGGCAAGAGACCCAGTACTTC. Translated: CSVGRGLGQETQYF.

The CDR3 region is CAWRRSGVRYEQYF. Written as DNA, the CDR3 is TGTGCCTGGAGGAGGTCAGGGGTGAGGTACGAGCAGTACTTC. The chain links TRBV30 to TRBJ2-7, with D perhaps matching TRBD1 (6 bases). Germline V CDR1 and CDR2: GTSNPN, SVGIG (reference sequence). V was shortened by 3 bases and J by 4 bases, with 16 bases between the two germline ends. The CDR3 consists of 14 residues.

The chain links TRBV4-3 to TRBJ2-4; TRBD1 matches 7 bases. After removal of 0 bases from V and 11 bases from J, the junction contained 7 bases not matched to a gene. The germline V gene encodes CDR1 LGHNA and CDR2 YSLEER. CDR3 length: 14 amino acids. CDR3 nucleotides: TGCGCCAGCAGCCAAGACTGGACAGGCGTCCTTCAGTACTTC. Amino acids: CASSQDWTGVLQYF.

This clonotype was detected a few times. The V call is TRBV4-1, the J call TRBJ2-5, with a tentative D call TRBD1 (8 bases). The CDR3 is 17 amino acids. Germline CDR1 and CDR2: MGHRA and YSYEKL. V gave up 1 base and J gave up 2 bases, with 17 bases separating them. The CDR3 loop reads CASSQVRGRGFQETQYF. The CDR3 DNA follows: TGCGCCAGCAGCCAAGTCAGGGGGCGGGGGTTTCAAGAGACCCAGTACTTC.

Details on this clonotype: Possible read error: a much larger clone is one base away. The chain carries TRBV19 and TRBJ2-1; D not certain. Looked up from germline, CDR1 is LNHDA and CDR2 is SQIVND (reference sequence). The CDR3 has 16 amino acids. In nucleotides, the CDR3 is TGTGCCAGTAGTATAGGGGTCGAGAGCTCCTACGATGAGCAGTTCTTC. This gives the protein CASSIGVESSYDEQFF.

V and J are TRBV20-1 and TRBJ2-7; 9 bases align to TRBD1. The CDR3 contains 15 residues. Germline V gives CDR1 DFQATT, CDR2 SNEGSKA (reference sequence). Trimming at V came to 5 bases and at J to 6 bases, leaving 14 bases not matched to a gene. This CDR3 reads CSAETVLGTGSEQYF. The CDR3 DNA reads TGCAGTGCTGAAACAGTGCTAGGGACAGGGTCCGAGCAGTACTTC.